The source of this T cell receptor (beta chain) is a study of blood T cell repertoires in COVID-19. Study information: Sites across the United States, Italy and Spain contributed samples from acute and convalescent COVID-19. T cells, B-cell-depleted T cells, or PBMCs supplied cDNA or gDNA.

CDR3 length: 15 residues. Germline assignment: CDR1 MGHRA and CDR2 YSYEKL. V shed 1 base and J shed 1 base, with 10 bases lying between them. Profiling relied on immunoSEQ multiplex PCR, and the TCRdb table lists in-frame clones only, not all of them. The data hold fewer than 500,000 clones, with about 85% observed a single time. Participants, 18 to 89 years old, spanned about two dozen US areas. The chain links TRBV4-1 to TRBJ1-2; the D is unclear. This TCR derives from a woman aged 18-35 years with acute COVID-19. Sequencing was performed on PBMCs or T cells enriched from blood (not recorded which). The CDR3 nucleotides read TGCGCCAGCAGCCAAGTCGAGCGGGTTAACTATGGCTACACCTTC. Amino acids: CASSQVERVNYGYTF.